This TCR beta chain appears in the sequencing data of a study of CD8 T cells in ankylosing spondylitis. Concerning this clonotype itself: Its antigen is not known.

Germline lookup yields CDR1 DFQATT and CDR2 SNEGSKA (reference sequence). V shed 3 bases and J shed 4 bases, with 12 bases lying between them. The CDR3 is 14 amino acids. Study-wide results and caveats: It appeared that ankylosing spondylitis blood was characterized by a TCR beta motif of several highly homologous variants. The clones that were linked to disease were reported to be significantly enriched in matched synovial fluid samples from ankylosing spondylitis patients. Those disease-linked clones were CD8+; they were also relatively rare in peripheral blood.

Generation of TCR beta libraries employed quantitative 5'-RACE incorporating molecular barcodes. TCRdb processed the 5' RACE reads anew with MiXCR; each CDR3 protein has one entry. Here the sample spans some 250,000 distinct CDR3 sequences, 20% to 30% being singletons. The clonotype comes from a male donor with ankylosing spondylitis or in good health (not recorded which). The sequencing input was blood, either unsorted or a sorted T cell fraction (not recorded which). The chain is built from TRBV20-1 and TRBJ2-2; D might be TRBD2 (5 bases). The CDR3: CSASTGKGTGELFF. The CDR3 DNA reads as TGCAGTGCTAGTACGGGGAAGGGCACCGGGGAGCTGTTTTTT.